The sequence of this T cell receptor (beta chain) was determined in a study of T cells in Graves' hyperthyroidism and ophthalmopathy (dated by TCRdb to the late 2010s). Background for the entire study: Peripheral blood samples were taken at initial diagnosis, before any treatment was given. For training and testing, the 100 or so patients in the discovery cohort were randomly divided in a 7:3 ratio. According to the paper, TCR Vbeta CDR3 sequencing was carried out on more than 120 peripheral blood samples, which came from over 40 ophthalmopathy, 75 or so hyperthyroidism and roughly 17 progressor patients. Prospective prediction of ophthalmopathy was tested in an independent validation cohort consisting of some 18 hyperthyroidism patients and about 17 patients who later progressed to ophthalmopathy. The study also compared thyroid tissue and blood T-cell repertoires from 6 or 7 Graves' hyperthyroidism patients. A discovery cohort of 95 to 100 patients, 43 with Graves' ophthalmopathy and 57 with stable Graves' hyperthyroidism, was used to find distinguishing TCR V-J signatures. Following sampling, methimazole starting at 30 mg daily was given to hyperthyroidism patients, and high-dose intravenous methylprednisolone was given to ophthalmopathy patients.

This clonotype appeared many times. The clone's antigen remains unknown. There are no base qualities to consult, and no much larger clone falls within one base. Findings and caveats that apply to the study as a whole: Most expanded thyroid clonotypes (frequency above 0.001) were also found in blood, which suggests that blood repertoires may mirror thyroid immune responses. Ophthalmopathy was separated from stable hyperthyroidism by a 13 V-J signature model, with 85% to 90% sensitivity and roughly 81% specificity obtained in cross-validation and 80%/75% obtained in testing. No statistical method was used to fix the sample size in advance, and group allocation was not hidden from the investigators. In validation, the model predicted progression to ophthalmopathy with approximately 70% sensitivity and over 72% specificity, a median of about 6 months before onset.

The germline V gene gives CDR1 as MNHNS and CDR2 as SASEGT. From the cysteine up to the phenylalanine, the CDR3 has a length of 13 residues. The retained sequence is limited to the CDR3, 39 bases, with the frame set at the first base. The junction carries 10 bases between V and J, which are trimmed by 7 bases and 1 base respectively. TCR beta CDR3 regions were amplified from RNA transcripts. The first round of RT-PCR for the TCR CDR3 was performed with the HTBI primer set and the Qiagen OneStep RT-PCR kit. Libraries were constructed in a second round of multiplex PCR, after which size selection and purification were carried out. Sequencing of the libraries was done on an Illumina HiSeq2000 using paired-end 100 bp reads. Concerning the study's data processing: Raw data were processed with SOAPnuke, discarding reads with adapters, uncalled bases, mean Phred below 15, or no exact constant-primer or identifier match. High-quality paired reads were merged with COPE v1.2.5, and unique nucleotide sequences were defined as clonotypes. MiTCR v1.1 was used to align the clonotypes against IMGT TRBV, TRBD and TRBJ reference segments. Only V-J combinations with frequency above 0.0001, covering roughly 99% of repertoires, were analysed. The TCS score was defined as the ratio of F50 (clonal expansion) to E x V (chaos), calculated using BLOSUM62-based TCRdist between CDR3 peptides within each V-J. Welch's t-statistics and random forest reduced 500 to 650 V-J features to 13, which were used in a naive Bayes classifier (R e1071). Starting from the raw public reads, TCRdb applied fastp trimming at Q25, assembled clones with MiXCR and retained in-frame beta chains. Entries that share a CDR3 protein sequence are merged under the most common genes and DNA. TCRdb, rather than the study authors, made the V and J calls. Across this sample there are 530,000 or so distinct CDR3 sequences, with 17% seen only once. The ten largest clones take up 17% of the sample.

Moderately to severely active disease, a Clinical Activity Score of at least 3, a NOSPECS grade of at least 4, and a duration under 3 months were present in ophthalmopathy patients. The study excluded patients with uncontrolled infections, other autoimmune diseases, pregnancy or lactation. Clinical symptoms, serum thyroxine and TRAb, thyroid ultrasound, and orbital computed tomography formed the basis for the diagnoses. Ficoll-Paque density gradient centrifugation was used to isolate PBMCs from around 10 ml of fresh peripheral blood. Total RNA was extracted using Trizol reagent, and RNA quality was assessed on an Agilent 2100 Bioanalyzer.

The rearranged segments are TRBV6-1 and TRBJ1-1, with the D gene not confidently named. The TCR originated in a woman younger than 35 with Graves' ophthalmopathy. Sequencing used blood. For the CDR3, the sequence is CASTRTENTEAFF. The nucleotides are TGTGCCAGCACTCGGACGGAGAACACTGAAGCTTTCTTT.